A selection of T cell receptor beta chains follows, all from one sample in a study of T cells in Graves' hyperthyroidism and ophthalmopathy. TCRdb reprocessed the multiplex PCR reads with MiXCR, giving one entry per CDR3 protein. The sample shows about 260,000 distinct CDR3 sequences, about 25% of them seen only once. The sequenced sample consisted of blood. The receptors originated from a man aged 40-50 years with Graves' hyperthyroidism that later progressed to Graves' ophthalmopathy. CDR3s include the opening cysteine and the closing phenylalanine or tryptophan. Each record gives: D gene, clone size, V gene, J gene, CDR3 length, CDR3 protein, CDR3 DNA. The D gene is left open where the match is weak. Expanded clones get a size class; other rows say once, few or many, or leave the size out.

TRBD1	many	TRBV6-2/TRBV6-3	TRBJ2-7	16	CASSYPDGTGAYEQYF	TGTGCCAGCAGTTACCCGGACGGGACAGGGGCCTACGAGCAGTACTTC
.	many	TRBV4-2	TRBJ2-7	15	CASSQDLSEYYEQYF	TGTGCCAGCAGCCAAGATCTCTCAGAGTACTACGAGCAGTACTTC
.	.	TRBV7-8	TRBJ1-1	15	CASNFRGTMNTEAFF	TGTGCCAGCAACTTCAGGGGCACCATGAACACTGAAGCTTTCTTT
TRBD2	once	TRBV12-3/TRBV12-4	TRBJ2-4	16	CASTLQAGLAKNIQYF	TGTGCCAGCACCCTTCAAGCGGGGCTAGCCAAAAACATTCAGTACTTC
.	few	TRBV10-3	TRBJ2-7	14	CAISLEGSTYEQYF	TGTGCCATCAGTTTAGAGGGCAGTACCTACGAGCAGTACTTC
.	.	TRBV28	TRBJ1-1	13	CASRIGGDTEAFF	TGTGCCAGCAGGATTGGGGGGGACACTGAAGCTTTCTTT
.	.	TRBV6-1	TRBJ2-7	15	CASSPLSQVPYEQYF	TGTGCCAGCAGTCCTTTATCGCAGGTGCCCTACGAGCAGTACTTC
.	many	TRBV28	TRBJ2-2	15	CASKGHSSNTGELFF	TGTGCCAGCAAGGGGCACTCTTCGAACACCGGGGAGCTGTTTTTT
.	.	TRBV28	TRBJ1-1	14	CATKSGHMNTEAFF	TGTGCCACTAAGTCGGGACACATGAACACTGAAGCTTTCTTT
.	once	TRBV6-1	TRBJ1-1	15	CASSPPGIGHSGAFF	TGTGCCAGCAGCCCGCCCGGCATTGGCCACTCGGGAGCTTTCTTT
.	many	TRBV19	TRBJ1-3	19	CASSIHPPSSYYSGNTIYF	TGTGCCAGTAGTATACACCCGCCGTCCAGCTACTACTCTGGAAACACCATATATTTT
.	many	TRBV12-5	TRBJ1-5	13	CASGLVWGQPQHF	TGTGCTAGTGGTTTGGTATGGGGTCAGCCCCAGCATTTT
.	many	TRBV29-1	TRBJ2-7	13	CSVGQDNSYEQYF	TGCAGCGTTGGACAGGATAACTCCTACGAGCAGTACTTC
.	.	TRBV19	TRBJ2-2	16	CASSQFGTQNTGELFF	TGTGCCAGTAGTCAATTCGGGACACAGAACACCGGGGAGCTGTTTTTT
.	many	TRBV3-1	TRBJ1-1	13	CASSQVAYTEAFF	TGTGCCAGCAGCCAAGTCGCGTACACTGAAGCTTTCTTT
.	.	TRBV4-1	TRBJ2-7	12	CASSQVEYEQYF	TGCGCCAGCAGCCAAGTTGAGTACGAGCAGTACTTC
.	few	TRBV28	TRBJ2-7	14	CASSLGGYSYEQYF	TGTGCCAGCAGTTTAGGCGGATACTCCTACGAGCAGTACTTC
TRBD1	many	TRBV19	TRBJ2-5	16	CASSISAGTAQETQYF	TGTGCCAGTAGTATCTCTGCCGGGACAGCTCAAGAGACCCAGTACTTC
.	many	TRBV6-2/TRBV6-3	TRBJ2-7	15	CASSYARRGLIEQYF	TGTGCCAGCAGTTACGCCCGACGGGGTCTTATAGAGCAGTACTTC
TRBD1	few	TRBV3-1	TRBJ1-5	17	CASSQEYTGADNQPQHF	TGTGCCAGCAGCCAAGAGTATACAGGGGCAGACAATCAGCCCCAGCATTTT
.	many	TRBV19	TRBJ2-5	14	CASSTRGGTMTQYF	TGTGCCAGTAGTACCCGGGGAGGAACGATGACCCAGTACTTC
.	many	TRBV27	TRBJ2-6	18	CASSSNSGSFSGANVLTF	TGTGCCAGCAGTTCAAATTCGGGGTCCTTCTCTGGGGCCAACGTCCTGACTTTC
.	many	TRBV6-5	TRBJ2-4	15	CASSSHRDTINIQYF	TGTGCCAGCAGCAGCCACCGGGACACGATAAACATTCAGTACTTC
.	many	TRBV28	TRBJ1-5	15	CASGSNFNSNQPQHF	TGTGCCAGCGGTTCGAATTTCAATAGCAATCAGCCCCAGCATTTT
TRBD1	.	TRBV7-2	TRBJ1-3	15	CASSGRTGAGNTIYF	TGTGCCAGCAGCGGAAGGACAGGGGCTGGAAACACCATATATTTT
.	.	TRBV5-6	TRBJ1-2	13	CASSLGEAPGGTF	TGTGCCAGCAGCTTGGGGGAGGCTCCCGGTGGCACCTTC
.	.	TRBV28	TRBJ1-1	14	CASSLALVNTEAFF	TGTGCCAGCAGTTTAGCCCTCGTGAACACTGAAGCTTTCTTT
.	many	TRBV19	TRBJ1-5	13	CASRMDGNQPQHF	TGTGCCAGTAGGATGGATGGCAATCAGCCCCAGCATTTT
.	many	TRBV4-2	TRBJ1-3	14	CASSRSAEGNTIYF	TGTGCCAGCAGCCGGTCGGCGGAAGGAAACACCATATATTTT
TRBD2	many	TRBV20-1	TRBJ2-7	17	CSAREGKRERGTYEQYF	TGCAGTGCTAGAGAAGGAAAGCGTGAGCGGGGAACCTACGAGCAGTACTTC
TRBD1	.	TRBV6-2/TRBV6-3	TRBJ1-2	14	CASSYRTGAYGYTF	TGTGCCAGCAGTTACCGGACAGGAGCCTATGGCTACACCTTC
TRBD1	many	TRBV2	TRBJ2-7	12	CASNPDRVEQYF	TGTGCCAGCAATCCGGACAGGGTCGAGCAGTACTTC